This T cell receptor beta chain was observed in a study of CD4+ T cells in melanoma. Repertoires were generated with immunoSEQ multiplex PCR, while TCRdb's copy carries only in-frame clones and drops some. The table has 15,000 to 20,000 clones, approximately 84% seen once. This sequence was found in a human donor with melanoma. The sequenced sample was cells from a culture (not recorded whether cultured in vitro).

The CDR3 region has the DNA TGTGCCACCGCTCCCGCGATCGGTACAGATACGCAGTATTTT. It is translated as CATAPAIGTDTQYF. The chain uses TRBV7-8 and TRBJ2-3; no definite D call. The CDR3 is 14 residues long. Germline loops: CDR1 SGHVS, CDR2 FQNEAQ. The V gene lost 10 bases and the J gene lost 3 bases, with 17 bases spanning the gap.